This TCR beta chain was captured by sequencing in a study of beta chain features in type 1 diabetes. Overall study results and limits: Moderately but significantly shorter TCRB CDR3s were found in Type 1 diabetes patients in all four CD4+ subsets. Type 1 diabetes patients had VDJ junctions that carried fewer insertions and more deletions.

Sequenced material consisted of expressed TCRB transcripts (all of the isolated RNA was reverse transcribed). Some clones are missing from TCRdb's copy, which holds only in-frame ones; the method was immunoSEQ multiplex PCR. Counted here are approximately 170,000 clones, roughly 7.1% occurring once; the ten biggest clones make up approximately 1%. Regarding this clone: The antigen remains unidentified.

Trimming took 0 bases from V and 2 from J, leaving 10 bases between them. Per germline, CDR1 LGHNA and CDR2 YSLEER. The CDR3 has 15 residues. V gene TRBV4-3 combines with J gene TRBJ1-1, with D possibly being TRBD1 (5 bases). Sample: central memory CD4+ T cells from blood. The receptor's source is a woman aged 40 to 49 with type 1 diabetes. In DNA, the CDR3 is TGCGCCAGCAGCCAAGATGGGGGGGACAACACTGAAGCTTTCTTT. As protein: CASSQDGGDNTEAFF.